These T cell receptor beta chains were read from a single sample in a study of blood T cell repertoires in COVID-19. Assay used: immunoSEQ multiplex PCR; TCRdb lists only in-frame clones, some missing. Of over 250,000 clones in the sample, approximately 79% were seen once. Sequencing was performed on PBMCs or T cells enriched from blood (not recorded which). Receptors originate from a man aged 30 to 39 with acute COVID-19. Each CDR3 is given with its conserved first and last residue. A D gene is named only where the DNA matches it firmly. The size entry is marked missing in some rows and otherwise reads once, few, many or a size class.

cdr3_length: 16
v_call: TRBV5-4
clone_size: once
j_call: TRBJ2-3
d_call: -
cdr3_nt: TGTGCCAGCAGCTTGGCCCACTCCCCTAGCACAGATACGCAGTATTTT
cdr3_aa: CASSLAHSPSTDTQYF

cdr3_length: 16
v_call: TRBV7-6
clone_size: -
j_call: TRBJ1-6
d_call: -
cdr3_nt: TGTGCCAGCAGCTTAGGTTCCAGCTCCTATAATTCACCCCTCCACTTT
cdr3_aa: CASSLGSSSYNSPLHF

cdr3_length: 11
v_call: TRBV6-5
clone_size: -
j_call: TRBJ2-1
d_call: -
cdr3_nt: TGTGCCAGCACGACCCGGGGGGAGCAGTTCTTC
cdr3_aa: CASTTRGEQFF

cdr3_length: 16
v_call: TRBV3-1/TRBV3-2
clone_size: -
j_call: TRBJ2-2
d_call: TRBD2
cdr3_nt: TGTGCCAGCAGCCCTACACTAGCGGGGAACACCGGGGAGCTGTTTTTT
cdr3_aa: CASSPTLAGNTGELFF

cdr3_length: 12
v_call: TRBV5-1
clone_size: -
j_call: TRBJ1-2
d_call: -
cdr3_nt: TGTGCCAGCAGCTCAAGCCGGGACAGCTACACCTTC
cdr3_aa: CASSSSRDSYTF

cdr3_length: 15
v_call: TRBV3-1/TRBV3-2
clone_size: -
j_call: TRBJ1-4
d_call: -
cdr3_nt: TGTGCCAGCGCGCGATCGGGGGGAACTAATGAAAAACTGTTTTTT
cdr3_aa: CASARSGGTNEKLFF

cdr3_length: 12
v_call: TRBV13
clone_size: -
j_call: TRBJ1-1
d_call: -
cdr3_nt: TGTGCCAGCTGCGGAGGGAGCACTGAAGCTTTCTTT
cdr3_aa: CASCGGSTEAFF

cdr3_length: 15
v_call: TRBV3-1/TRBV3-2
clone_size: -
j_call: TRBJ2-1
d_call: TRBD2
cdr3_nt: TGTGCCAGCAGCCAAGGGAGCGGGACCCATGGGGAGCAGTTCTTC
cdr3_aa: CASSQGSGTHGEQFF

cdr3_length: 14
v_call: TRBV2
clone_size: -
j_call: TRBJ1-5
d_call: -
cdr3_nt: TGTGCCAGCAGTGGACAGTCGCGCCTGGAGCCCCAGCATTTT
cdr3_aa: CASSGQSRLEPQHF

cdr3_length: 16
v_call: TRBV6-1
clone_size: -
j_call: TRBJ2-2
d_call: -
cdr3_nt: TGTGCCAGCAGTGCGCTTGTAGCGATCTACACCGGGGAGCTGTTTTTT
cdr3_aa: CASSALVAIYTGELFF

cdr3_length: 18
v_call: TRBV27
clone_size: -
j_call: TRBJ2-2
d_call: -
cdr3_nt: TGTGCCAGCAGTAAAGGCTCTTGGAGGGAGATGAACACCGGGGAGCTGTTTTTT
cdr3_aa: CASSKGSWREMNTGELFF

cdr3_length: 11
v_call: TRBV29-1
clone_size: -
j_call: TRBJ1-1
d_call: -
cdr3_nt: TGCAGCGCCCTCCTAAACACTGAAGCTTTCTTT
cdr3_aa: CSALLNTEAFF

cdr3_length: 12
v_call: TRBV5-4
clone_size: few
j_call: TRBJ2-1
d_call: -
cdr3_nt: TGTGCCAGCAGCTTGGTCAACAATGAGCAGTTCTTC
cdr3_aa: CASSLVNNEQFF

cdr3_length: 14
v_call: TRBV19
clone_size: -
j_call: TRBJ2-1
d_call: -
cdr3_nt: TGTGCCAGTACTTTCCGTCTAGAACGAGGTGAGCAGTTCTTC
cdr3_aa: CASTFRLERGEQFF

cdr3_length: 12
v_call: TRBV11-1
clone_size: -
j_call: TRBJ2-2
d_call: -
cdr3_nt: TGTGCCAGCAGCTTGGGGCCCGGGGAGCTGTTTTTT
cdr3_aa: CASSLGPGELFF

cdr3_length: 15
v_call: TRBV7-9
clone_size: -
j_call: TRBJ1-1
d_call: -
cdr3_nt: TGTGCCAGCAAATCCGACAACAGACCGAACACTGAAGCTTTCTTT
cdr3_aa: CASKSDNRPNTEAFF

cdr3_length: 12
v_call: TRBV6-5
clone_size: -
j_call: TRBJ1-2
d_call: -
cdr3_nt: TGTGCCAGCAGTATTAGACCAGGATACTACACCTTC
cdr3_aa: CASSIRPGYYTF

cdr3_length: 15
v_call: TRBV6-1
clone_size: -
j_call: TRBJ1-1
d_call: -
cdr3_nt: TGTGCCAGCAGTGAAGCACCAGGGTTGAACACTGAAGCTTTCTTT
cdr3_aa: CASSEAPGLNTEAFF

cdr3_length: 13
v_call: TRBV6-6
clone_size: -
j_call: TRBJ1-2
d_call: -
cdr3_nt: TGTGCCAGCAGTTACACGGGGGAGTATGGCTACACCTTC
cdr3_aa: CASSYTGEYGYTF

cdr3_length: 17
v_call: TRBV28
clone_size: -
j_call: TRBJ1-5
d_call: -
cdr3_nt: TGTGCCAGCAGTTTATTCGGGGGAAGGGGTAGCAATCAGCCCCAGCATTTT
cdr3_aa: CASSLFGGRGSNQPQHF

cdr3_length: 14
v_call: TRBV19
clone_size: -
j_call: TRBJ1-2
d_call: -
cdr3_nt: TGTGCCAGTAGTATTGCCCGTACACGGGAAGGCTACACCTTC
cdr3_aa: CASSIARTREGYTF

cdr3_length: 14
v_call: TRBV20-1
clone_size: few
j_call: TRBJ2-3
d_call: TRBD1
cdr3_nt: TGCAGTGCTAGTAAGACAGGGACGACAGATACGCAGTATTTT
cdr3_aa: CSASKTGTTDTQYF

cdr3_length: 14
v_call: TRBV24-1
clone_size: -
j_call: TRBJ2-2
d_call: TRBD2
cdr3_nt: TGTGCCACCAGTCCCGGGGGGGCCACCGGGGAGCTGTTTTTT
cdr3_aa: CATSPGGATGELFF

cdr3_length: 14
v_call: TRBV11-1
clone_size: -
j_call: TRBJ2-5
d_call: -
cdr3_nt: TGTGCCAGCAGCGGAAACAGGGAAGGAGAGACCCAGTACTTC
cdr3_aa: CASSGNREGETQYF

cdr3_length: 13
v_call: TRBV10-3
clone_size: -
j_call: TRBJ1-2
d_call: TRBD1
cdr3_nt: TGTGCCATCAGTATCGGACAGGGGAGAGGATACACCTTC
cdr3_aa: CAISIGQGRGYTF

cdr3_length: 14
v_call: TRBV7-9
clone_size: once
j_call: TRBJ2-1
d_call: TRBD2
cdr3_nt: TGTGCCAGCAGCTTACGCGGGAGCCCTAAAGAGCAGTTCTTC
cdr3_aa: CASSLRGSPKEQFF

cdr3_length: 13
v_call: TRBV27
clone_size: -
j_call: TRBJ1-6
d_call: TRBD1
cdr3_nt: TGTGCCAGCAGTTTAAAAAGGACAGGGGACCTCCACTTT
cdr3_aa: CASSLKRTGDLHF

cdr3_length: 11
v_call: TRBV20-1
clone_size: -
j_call: TRBJ1-2
d_call: -
cdr3_nt: TGCAGTGCTAGTTCAAACTATGGCTACACCTTC
cdr3_aa: CSASSNYGYTF

cdr3_length: 13
v_call: TRBV29-1
clone_size: few
j_call: TRBJ1-1
d_call: -
cdr3_nt: TGCAGCGCCTACGAGTATTTGAACACTGAAGCTTTCTTT
cdr3_aa: CSAYEYLNTEAFF

cdr3_length: 16
v_call: TRBV30
clone_size: -
j_call: TRBJ2-3
d_call: TRBD2
cdr3_nt: TGTGCCTGGAGTGTTGGGACTAGCGGGAGCACAGATACGCAGTATTTT
cdr3_aa: CAWSVGTSGSTDTQYF

cdr3_length: 16
v_call: TRBV19
clone_size: -
j_call: TRBJ2-3
d_call: TRBD2
cdr3_nt: TGTGCCAGTAGTCTCCAACTACGAGCGGGAACAGATACGCAGTATTTT
cdr3_aa: CASSLQLRAGTDTQYF

cdr3_length: 16
v_call: TRBV3-1/TRBV3-2
clone_size: -
j_call: TRBJ2-2
d_call: TRBD2
cdr3_nt: TGTGCCAGCAGCCAAGGACTAGCGGGAGGGGCCGGGGAGCTGTTTTTT
cdr3_aa: CASSQGLAGGAGELFF

cdr3_length: 15
v_call: TRBV2
clone_size: -
j_call: TRBJ1-6
d_call: -
cdr3_nt: TGTGCCAGCAGTGATAAGGACTTGACTAATTCACCCCTCCACTTT
cdr3_aa: CASSDKDLTNSPLHF

cdr3_length: 15
v_call: TRBV24-1
clone_size: -
j_call: TRBJ2-5
d_call: TRBD1
cdr3_nt: TGTGCCACCAGTGATATGACCAGGGGGCAACAGACCCAGTACTTC
cdr3_aa: CATSDMTRGQQTQYF

cdr3_length: 13
v_call: TRBV10-1
clone_size: -
j_call: TRBJ2-2
d_call: TRBD1
cdr3_nt: TGCGCCAGCAACAGGGGGGTCACCGGGGAGCTGTTTTTT
cdr3_aa: CASNRGVTGELFF

cdr3_length: 16
v_call: TRBV19
clone_size: -
j_call: TRBJ2-3
d_call: TRBD2
cdr3_nt: TGTGCCAGTAGTTGGGGTAGCGGGACCAGCACAGATACGCAGTATTTT
cdr3_aa: CASSWGSGTSTDTQYF

cdr3_length: 16
v_call: TRBV28
clone_size: few
j_call: TRBJ1-5
d_call: TRBD1
cdr3_nt: TGTGCCAGTCGTTCGCACGGGACAGCCATTAATCAGCCCCAGCATTTT
cdr3_aa: CASRSHGTAINQPQHF

cdr3_length: 17
v_call: TRBV5-5
clone_size: -
j_call: TRBJ2-1
d_call: TRBD1
cdr3_nt: TGTGCCAGCAGCTCGGGCGTCGACAGGGGGTCCTACAATGAGCAGTTCTTC
cdr3_aa: CASSSGVDRGSYNEQFF

cdr3_length: 15
v_call: TRBV29-1
clone_size: once
j_call: TRBJ2-1
d_call: TRBD2
cdr3_nt: TGCAGCGTTGAAAGGGGCGGGGGTTCCTACAATGAGCAGTTCTTC
cdr3_aa: CSVERGGGSYNEQFF

cdr3_length: 16
v_call: TRBV23-1
clone_size: -
j_call: TRBJ1-5
d_call: -
cdr3_nt: TGCGCCAGCAGTCACCTCGGGCCCCTGGGGCGGCAGCCCCAGCATTTT
cdr3_aa: CASSHLGPLGRQPQHF

cdr3_length: 13
v_call: TRBV7-7
clone_size: -
j_call: TRBJ2-5
d_call: TRBD1
cdr3_nt: TGTGCTAGCAGCCCCGACAGGGGAGAGACCCAGTACTTC
cdr3_aa: CASSPDRGETQYF

cdr3_length: 12
v_call: TRBV19
clone_size: -
j_call: TRBJ1-2
d_call: -
cdr3_nt: TGTGCCAGTAGTATTACCAGCTATGGCTACACCTTC
cdr3_aa: CASSITSYGYTF

cdr3_length: 14
v_call: TRBV11-2
clone_size: -
j_call: TRBJ1-6
d_call: -
cdr3_nt: TGTGCCAGCAGCCGACAGGTCGGTAATTCACCCCTCCACTTT
cdr3_aa: CASSRQVGNSPLHF

cdr3_length: 13
v_call: TRBV28
clone_size: -
j_call: TRBJ1-2
d_call: -
cdr3_nt: TGTGCCAGCACCGATCCCGGGGAAAGAGGCTACACCTTC
cdr3_aa: CASTDPGERGYTF

cdr3_length: 11
v_call: TRBV29-1
clone_size: -
j_call: TRBJ1-2
d_call: -
cdr3_nt: TGCAGCGCCTCCTCCGTTTCTGGCTACACCTTC
cdr3_aa: CSASSVSGYTF

cdr3_length: 13
v_call: TRBV6-5
clone_size: -
j_call: TRBJ1-1
d_call: -
cdr3_nt: TGTGCCAGCAGTCGCCAGGTTAACACTGAAGCTTTCTTT
cdr3_aa: CASSRQVNTEAFF

cdr3_length: 14
v_call: TRBV2
clone_size: -
j_call: TRBJ2-1
d_call: TRBD2
cdr3_nt: TGTGCCAGCACCAATAGGGAGGGGATAGGGGAGCAGTTCTTC
cdr3_aa: CASTNREGIGEQFF

cdr3_length: 15
v_call: TRBV7-2
clone_size: -
j_call: TRBJ1-5
d_call: -
cdr3_nt: TGTGCCAGCAGTGAGCGGGGGCTTGGCAATCAGCCCCAGCATTTT
cdr3_aa: CASSERGLGNQPQHF

cdr3_length: 11
v_call: TRBV6-5
clone_size: -
j_call: TRBJ1-2
d_call: -
cdr3_nt: TGTGCCAGCGGAAAGGGAGGAGGCTACACCTTC
cdr3_aa: CASGKGGGYTF

cdr3_length: 15
v_call: TRBV5-1
clone_size: -
j_call: TRBJ1-4
d_call: TRBD1
cdr3_nt: TGCGCCAGCAGCCGAGAAACAGGGGGCCACGAAAAACTGTTTTTT
cdr3_aa: CASSRETGGHEKLFF

cdr3_length: 15
v_call: TRBV19
clone_size: -
j_call: TRBJ2-4
d_call: TRBD1
cdr3_nt: TGTGCCAGTAGTATGGACAGGGCCCCCAAAAACATTCAGTACTTC
cdr3_aa: CASSMDRAPKNIQYF

cdr3_length: 16
v_call: TRBV27
clone_size: -
j_call: TRBJ1-5
d_call: TRBD1
cdr3_nt: TGTGCCAGCAGCGGACAGGGGTGGATCAGCAATCAGCCCCAGCATTTT
cdr3_aa: CASSGQGWISNQPQHF

cdr3_length: 16
v_call: TRBV5-1
clone_size: -
j_call: TRBJ1-4
d_call: -
cdr3_nt: TGCGCCAGCAGCGCGGACAGCCATGCAACTAATGAAAAACTGTTTTTT
cdr3_aa: CASSADSHATNEKLFF